This entry concerns a single T cell receptor beta chain. This clone was detected only once. Its antigen is not yet known. No much larger clone exists at a distance of one base, and base qualities are not known. This sample is part of a study of blood T cell repertoires in COVID-19 (dated by TCRdb to the early 2020s). For the study in its entirety: Collaborator samples came from the United States, Italy and Spain and covered acute and convalescent phases of COVID-19. The repertoires were released in a freely available public database intended as a resource for research on the immune response to SARS-CoV-2. HLA class I and class II types, where available, came from metadata supplied by the sample provider rather than from assay-based typing. The material from the prospective study consisted of cDNA or gDNA derived from T cells, B-cell-depleted T cells, or PBMCs. The dataset comprised deeply sampled blood TCRbeta repertoires from subjects exposed to, actively infected with, or recovered from COVID-19. A de-identified subject ID, COVID-19 status, age in years and sex were almost always included in the sample metadata. The samples were drawn from two sources: the first 160 participants of the ongoing ImmuneRACE study, and about 1,300 subjects contributed by 6 global collaborators.

The full study reports these points: The amount of clinical and demographic metadata varied by source and participant and was provided uncurated.

TCRbeta CDR3 regions were amplified from genomic DNA using the immunoSEQ Assay, a bias-controlled multiplex PCR. In the original analysis: The number of nucleated cells in each sample was estimated from the amplification of reference gene primers within the assay. To quantify the absolute abundance of each unique TCRbeta CDR3 rearrangement, sequence reads were collapsed and filtered. For each sample, productive Simpson clonality was calculated by taking the square root of Simpson's diversity index across productive rearrangements. In TCRdb, the immuneACCESS table is reduced to in-frame sequences with V and J assigned. These tables do not hold every clone; where another copy was compared, an unresolved V gene accounts for under half, and the others remain unexplained. That table gives V, J and clone size, and the DNA gave D and trimming. In all, the sample holds roughly 230,000 clones, and roughly 84% of those were seen once. The top ten clonotypes cover roughly 6.7% of the sample.

Participants in the prospective study were aged about 18 to 90 years, lived in 24 United States geographic areas, and enrolled through a virtual design. Cohort assignment in the prospective study relied on participant-reported clinical history from a screening survey and a study questionnaire. Exposed participants had been in contact with someone with a PCR-confirmed or clinician-diagnosed COVID-19 case within 2 weeks of study entry. Mobile phlebotomists in the prospective study collected whole blood, serum and a nasopharyngeal or oropharyngeal swab from every participant. Additional blood draws and questionnaires over an approximately two-month period could optionally be provided by prospective study participants. Before DNA extraction, blood samples from the prospective study were shipped at room temperature or frozen. Its CDR3 holds 17 amino acids, cysteine through phenylalanine. Here the CDR3 DNA is all that survives: 51 bases in frame from base 1. The germline V gene supplies CDR1 SGHDT and CDR2 YYEEEE. The V end gives up 6 bases and the J end 2 bases, leaving 14 bases in the junction not matched to a gene.

The V gene is TRBV5-6 and the J gene is TRBJ2-7; TRBD2 aligns with 10 central bases. The sample taken for sequencing was PBMCs or T cells enriched from blood (not recorded which). The TCR was taken from a woman between 45 and 60 years old who had been exposed to COVID-19. The DNA sequence is TGTGCCAGCATCCAGAGGACTAGCGGTTCTCGAACCTACGAGCAGTACTTC. Its protein reads: CASIQRTSGSRTYEQYF.